The present T cell receptor beta chain was sequenced within a study of T-cell reconstitution after alpha-beta-depleted transplantation in children. Study-wide findings and caveats: Alpha-beta T cells present about two months after transplant were reported to originate from several hundred expanded graft clones.

It was with unique molecular identifiers that the TCRbeta library was prepared. TCRdb recomputed calls from the PCR reads with MiXCR, one row per CDR3 protein. The profile shows approximately 70,000 distinct CDR3 sequences, 4% to 5% of them singletons. Per germline, CDR1 KGHDR and CDR2 SFDVKD. Trimming took 3 bases from V and 10 from J, leaving 9 bases between them. The CDR3 covers 12 residues. Many counts were recorded for this clonotype. Its antigen is unknown. The clonotype originates from a boy under two years old who had a stem cell transplant for acute myeloid leukemia, so the T cells may come from the graft donor. The input for sequencing was PBMCs, mostly from graft donor cells, taken 180 days after TCRalphabeta/CD19-depleted stem cell transplant. The V call is TRBV24-1, the J call TRBJ2-1; D unresolved. The chain's CDR3 is CATSDRAGEQFF. The CDR3 coding sequence is TGTGCCACCAGTGATAGGGCAGGCGAGCAGTTCTTC.